The 12 T cell receptor beta chains below all came from one sample that was sequenced in a study of beta chain features in type 1 diabetes. All of the isolated RNA was reverse transcribed, so expressed TCRB transcripts were sequenced. Sequencing was performed with immunoSEQ multiplex PCR; in TCRdb, only in-frame clones are kept and a portion is missing. The data hold about 360,000 clones, with roughly 12% observed a single time. The sample comprised naive CD4+ T cells from blood. These receptors came from a man between 18 and 29 years old in good health.

This chain links TRBV25-1 with TRBJ1-5; a possible D gene is TRBD1 (5 bases). V lost 5 bases, J lost 4 bases, and 15 bases lay in between. This CDR3 region has 15 residues. Germline loops: CDR1 MGHDK, CDR2 SYGVNS. Written as DNA, the CDR3 is TGTGCCAGCAGTCCCCCAGGACACCCGAATCAGCCCCAGCATTTT. Protein: CASSPPGHPNQPQHF.

The chain has TRBV6-5 and TRBJ1-2; TRBD1 agrees at 9 bases. Per germline, CDR1 MNHEY and CDR2 SVGAGI. CDR3 size: 14 residues. V gave up 6 bases and J gave up 8 bases; unmatched junction bases: 10. CDR3 DNA sequence: TGTGCCAGCAGAGTCGGACAGGGGCCGAACGGCTACACCTTC. It yields the protein CASRVGQGPNGYTF.

The table lists this clone with a few counts. The chain combines TRBV11-1 with TRBJ1-1; 7 nucleotides match TRBD1. Trimming removed 3 bases from V and 5 bases from J; junction bases left unmatched: 3. From germline, CDR1 is SGHAT and CDR2 FQDESV (reference sequence). There are 13 residues in the CDR3. The CDR3 sequence is CASSLDRRTEAFF. CDR3 sequence (DNA): TGTGCCAGCAGCTTGGACAGGCGTACTGAAGCTTTCTTT.

Only a few counts were recorded for this clone. V and J are TRBV9 and TRBJ2-2; D perhaps matches TRBD2 (6 bases). This CDR3 contains 16 residues. V shed 3 bases and J shed 5 bases, with 17 bases lying between them. CDR1 SGDLS and CDR2 YYNGEE come from the germline V gene. As DNA, the CDR3 is TGTGCCAGCAGCGCCTGGGAGGCGGTCGGGACCGGGGAGCTGTTTTTT. Protein: CASSAWEAVGTGELFF.

This clone was seen a few times. This chain connects TRBV28 to TRBJ2-3; no clear D gene. This CDR3 is built from 15 residues. Looked up from germline, CDR1 is MDHEN and CDR2 is SYDVKM. Between the trimmed V and J ends, which lost 6 bases and 0 bases, there was a span of 13 bases. CDR3 bases: TGTGCCAGCAGCATTGCCCTATCTAGCACAGATACGCAGTATTTT. Translation gives CASSIALSSTDTQYF.

This clone was seen a few times. Additional DNA sequences in this sample encode the identical CDR3. The CDR3 here is CASSLTGYEQYF. The DNA for the CDR3 is TGTGCCAGCAGCCTGACAGGGTACGAGCAGTACTTC. This chain uses TRBV7-9 with TRBJ2-7; 7 bases map to TRBD1. Germline loops: CDR1 SEHNR, CDR2 FQNEAQ (reference sequence). The CDR3 runs to 12 residues. J was trimmed by 4 bases and V by 5 bases; bases with no gene match: 2. The entire variable domain, with the rest obtained from reference TRBV7-9 and TRBJ2-7, is as follows: DTGVSQNPRHKITKRGQNVTFRCDPISEHNRLYWYRQTLGQGPEFLTYFQNEAQLEKSRLLSDRFSAERPKGSFSTLEIQRTEQGDSAMYLCASSLTGYEQYFGPGTRLTVT.

This clone was counted between two and nine times. The chain uses TRBV11-1 and TRBJ2-1; 9 nucleotides align to TRBD1. The CDR3 loop spans 13 amino acids. V lost 5 bases and J lost 7; bases outside the gene matches: 3. Germline-derived CDR1 and CDR2 are SGHAT and FQDESV (reference sequence). The CDR3 bases are TGTGCCAGCAGCCTAGACAGGGGGAATGAGCAGTTCTTC. Translating gives CASSLDRGNEQFF.

J is TRBJ1-4 and V is TRBV9; TRBD1 might be the D (6 bases). This CDR3 is built from 15 residues. The germline gives CDR1 SGDLS, CDR2 YYNGEE. Trimming stripped 0 bases from V and 8 bases from J, with 14 bases between. The CDR3 protein is CASSVGLRGREKLFF. The DNA of the CDR3 is TGTGCCAGCAGCGTAGGGCTCAGGGGCCGGGAAAAACTGTTTTTT.

The chain couples TRBV6-6 to TRBJ1-1; D possibly corresponds to TRBD1 (5 bases). V was cut by 2 bases and J by 3 bases, with 13 bases left in between. Germline V gene sequence: CDR1 MNHNY, CDR2 SVGAGI (reference sequence). The CDR3 is 15 amino acids. Written as DNA, the CDR3 is TGTGCCAGCAGTTACGGGTCCGGAGGGGACACTGAAGCTTTCTTT. Its translation: CASSYGSGGDTEAFF.

There are a few counts of this clone. The chain carries TRBV27 and TRBJ2-7; D may be TRBD1 (5 bases). Germline V gene lookup returns CDR1 MNHEY and CDR2 SMNVEV (reference sequence). V gave up 6 bases and J gave up 4 bases, with 19 bases separating them. The CDR3 consists of 15 residues. CDR3 region: CASRVLAAGAYEQYF. CDR3 coding DNA: TGTGCCAGCAGAGTTTTAGCTGCTGGGGCGTACGAGCAGTACTTC.

In its sample, this clone was seen a few times. This chain uses TRBV30 with TRBJ1-2, with D unclear. Germline CDR1 is GTSNPN and CDR2 is SVGIG (reference sequence). V lost 0 bases and J lost 8, with 13 bases in between. The CDR3 length is 13 residues. This chain's CDR3 is CAWSVRRPVGYTF. CDR3 sequence (DNA): TGTGCCTGGAGTGTTCGGAGGCCGGTGGGCTACACCTTC.

This clone was picked up a small number of times. This sequence joins TRBV28 and TRBJ1-4, with D tentatively TRBD1 (5 bases). From germline, CDR1 is MDHEN and CDR2 SYDVKM. The V end lost 3 bases, the J end lost 7 bases, and 18 bases lay between the germline ends. This CDR3 has 16 amino acids. The chain's CDR3 is CASSLDMLTVGEKLFF. CDR3 bases: TGTGCCAGCAGTTTGGACATGCTAACCGTCGGTGAAAAACTGTTTTTT.